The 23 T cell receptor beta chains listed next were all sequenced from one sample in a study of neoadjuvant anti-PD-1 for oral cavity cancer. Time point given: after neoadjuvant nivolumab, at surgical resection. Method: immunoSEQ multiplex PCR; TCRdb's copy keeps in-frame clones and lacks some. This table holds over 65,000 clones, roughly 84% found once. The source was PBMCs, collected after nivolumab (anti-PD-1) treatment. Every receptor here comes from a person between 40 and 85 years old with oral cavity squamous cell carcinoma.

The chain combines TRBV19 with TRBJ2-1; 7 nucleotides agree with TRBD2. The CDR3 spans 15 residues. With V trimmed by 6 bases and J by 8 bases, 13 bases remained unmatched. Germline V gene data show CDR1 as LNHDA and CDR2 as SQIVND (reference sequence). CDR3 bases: TGTGCCAGTAGGCCCGGCTGGGAGGGCATGCATGAGCAGTTCTTC. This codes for CASRPGWEGMHEQFF.

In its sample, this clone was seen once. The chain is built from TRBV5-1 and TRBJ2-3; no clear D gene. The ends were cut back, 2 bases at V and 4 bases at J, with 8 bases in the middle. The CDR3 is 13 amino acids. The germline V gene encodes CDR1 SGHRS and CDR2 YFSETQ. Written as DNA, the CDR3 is TGCGCCAGCAGCTTCAACGGAGCAGATACGCAGTATTTT. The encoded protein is CASSFNGADTQYF.

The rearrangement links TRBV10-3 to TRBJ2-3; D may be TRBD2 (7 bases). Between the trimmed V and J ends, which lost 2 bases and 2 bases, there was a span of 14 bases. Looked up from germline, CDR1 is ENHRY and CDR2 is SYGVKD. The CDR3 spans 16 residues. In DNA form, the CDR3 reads TGTGCCATCAGTGAGACGACGGGGGGCCTCACAGATACGCAGTATTTT. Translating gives CAISETTGGLTDTQYF.

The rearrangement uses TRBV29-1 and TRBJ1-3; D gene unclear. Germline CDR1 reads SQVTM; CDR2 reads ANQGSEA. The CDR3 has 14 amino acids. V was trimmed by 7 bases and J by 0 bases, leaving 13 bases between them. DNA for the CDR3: TGCAGCGCCCGAAGGGTTAACTCTGGAAACACCATATATTTT. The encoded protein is CSARRVNSGNTIYF.

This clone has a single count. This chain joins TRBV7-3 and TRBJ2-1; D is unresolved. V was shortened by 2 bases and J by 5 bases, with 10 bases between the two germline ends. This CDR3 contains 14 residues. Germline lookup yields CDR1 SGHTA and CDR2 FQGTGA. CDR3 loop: CASSLGFTNNEQFF. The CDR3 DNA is TGTGCCAGCAGCTTAGGGTTCACTAACAATGAGCAGTTCTTC.

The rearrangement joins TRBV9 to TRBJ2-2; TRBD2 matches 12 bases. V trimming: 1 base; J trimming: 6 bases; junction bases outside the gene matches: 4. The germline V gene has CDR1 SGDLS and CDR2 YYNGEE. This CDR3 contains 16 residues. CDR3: CASSVLTSGSAGELFF. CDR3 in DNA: TGTGCCAGCAGCGTACTGACTAGCGGGAGCGCCGGGGAGCTGTTTTTT.

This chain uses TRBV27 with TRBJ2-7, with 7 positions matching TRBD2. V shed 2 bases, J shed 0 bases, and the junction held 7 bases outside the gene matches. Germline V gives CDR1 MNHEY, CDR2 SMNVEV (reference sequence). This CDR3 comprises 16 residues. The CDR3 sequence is CASSLSLAASSYEQYF. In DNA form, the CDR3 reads TGTGCCAGCAGTTTAAGCCTAGCGGCCAGCTCCTACGAGCAGTACTTC.

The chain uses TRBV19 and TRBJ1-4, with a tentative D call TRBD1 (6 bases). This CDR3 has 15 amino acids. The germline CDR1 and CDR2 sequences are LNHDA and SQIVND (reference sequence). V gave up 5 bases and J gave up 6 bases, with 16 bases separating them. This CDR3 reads CASSGPGQRYEKLFF. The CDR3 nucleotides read TGTGCCAGTAGTGGGCCGGGACAAAGATATGAAAAACTGTTTTTT.

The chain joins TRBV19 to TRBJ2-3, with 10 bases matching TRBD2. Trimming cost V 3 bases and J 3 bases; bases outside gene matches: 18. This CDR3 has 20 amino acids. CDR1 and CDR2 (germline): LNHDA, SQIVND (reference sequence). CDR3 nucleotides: TGTGCCAGTAGTATGACCCTGTGGAGCGGGAGGGCCGGGGTAACAGATACGCAGTATTTT. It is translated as CASSMTLWSGRAGVTDTQYF.

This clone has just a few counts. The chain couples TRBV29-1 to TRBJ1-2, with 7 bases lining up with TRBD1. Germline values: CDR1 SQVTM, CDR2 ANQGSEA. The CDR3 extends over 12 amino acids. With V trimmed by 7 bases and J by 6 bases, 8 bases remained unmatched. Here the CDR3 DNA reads TGCAGCGGTGCTGACAGGGACCATGGCTACACCTTC. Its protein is CSGADRDHGYTF.

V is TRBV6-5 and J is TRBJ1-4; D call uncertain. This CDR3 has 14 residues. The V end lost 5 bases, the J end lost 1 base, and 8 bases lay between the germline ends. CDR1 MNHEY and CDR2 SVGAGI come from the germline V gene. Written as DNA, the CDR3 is TGTGCCAGCAGTCGATCGATAACTAATGAAAAACTGTTTTTT. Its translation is CASSRSITNEKLFF.

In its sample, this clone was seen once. The CDR3 DNA sequence: TGTGCCAGCAGCGTCTCGTCTGCCGGGGGCTACACCTTC. Translated: CASSVSSAGGYTF. V is TRBV9 and J is TRBJ1-2; D uncertain. The V end was cut by 2 bases, the J end by 8 bases, with 13 bases between. Per germline, CDR1 SGDLS and CDR2 YYNGEE. The CDR3 totals 13 residues.

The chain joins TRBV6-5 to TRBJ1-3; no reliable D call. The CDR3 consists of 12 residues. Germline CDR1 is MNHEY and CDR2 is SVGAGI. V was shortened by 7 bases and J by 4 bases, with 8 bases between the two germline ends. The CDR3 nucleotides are TGTGCCAGCACGGGGATGGGAAACACCATATATTTT. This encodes CASTGMGNTIYF.

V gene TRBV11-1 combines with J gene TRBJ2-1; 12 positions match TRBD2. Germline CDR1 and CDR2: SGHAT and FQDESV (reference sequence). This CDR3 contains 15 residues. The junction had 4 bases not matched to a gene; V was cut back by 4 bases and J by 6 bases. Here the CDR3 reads CASSSGTSGSNEQFF. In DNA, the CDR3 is TGTGCCAGCAGCTCCGGGACTAGCGGGTCCAATGAGCAGTTCTTC. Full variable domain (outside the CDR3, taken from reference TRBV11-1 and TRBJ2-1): EAEVAQSPRYKITEKSQAVAFWCDPISGHATLYWYRQILGQGPELLVQFQDESVVDDSQLPKDRFSAERLKGVDSTLKIQPAELGDSAMYLCASSSGTSGSNEQFFGPGTRLTVL.

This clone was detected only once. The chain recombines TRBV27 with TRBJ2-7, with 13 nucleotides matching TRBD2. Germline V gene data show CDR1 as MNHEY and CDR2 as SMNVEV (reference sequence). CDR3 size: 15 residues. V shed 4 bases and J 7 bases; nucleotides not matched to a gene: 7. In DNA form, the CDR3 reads TGTGCCAGCAGTTCTGCTGGGACTAGCGGGAAGGAGCAGTACTTC. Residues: CASSSAGTSGKEQYF.

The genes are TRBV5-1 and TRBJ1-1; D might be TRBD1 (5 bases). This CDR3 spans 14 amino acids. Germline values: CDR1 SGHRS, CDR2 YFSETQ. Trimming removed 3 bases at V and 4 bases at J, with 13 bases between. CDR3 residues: CASSSGTSSTEAFF. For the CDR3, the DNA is TGCGCCAGCAGCTCCGGGACCTCTTCCACTGAAGCTTTCTTT.

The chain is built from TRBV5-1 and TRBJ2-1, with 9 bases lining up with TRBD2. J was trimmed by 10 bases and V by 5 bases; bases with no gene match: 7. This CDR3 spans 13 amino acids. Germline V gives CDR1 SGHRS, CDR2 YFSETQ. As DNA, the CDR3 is TGCGCCAGCAGTCCCGGGACTAGCTCCGAGCAGTTCTTC. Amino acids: CASSPGTSSEQFF.

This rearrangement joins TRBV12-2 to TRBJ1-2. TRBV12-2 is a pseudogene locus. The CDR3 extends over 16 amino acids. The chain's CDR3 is CASRFPLTAPLLGYTF. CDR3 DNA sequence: TGTGCAAGTCGCTTCCCCTTGACGGCTCCACTTCTTGGCTACACCTTC.

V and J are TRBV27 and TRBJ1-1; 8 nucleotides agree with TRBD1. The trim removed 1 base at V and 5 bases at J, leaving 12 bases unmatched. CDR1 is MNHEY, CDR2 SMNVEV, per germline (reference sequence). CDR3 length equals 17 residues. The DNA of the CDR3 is TGTGCCAGCAGTTTATTCCACGCCTCACAGGGGGTTACTGAAGCTTTCTTT. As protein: CASSLFHASQGVTEAFF.

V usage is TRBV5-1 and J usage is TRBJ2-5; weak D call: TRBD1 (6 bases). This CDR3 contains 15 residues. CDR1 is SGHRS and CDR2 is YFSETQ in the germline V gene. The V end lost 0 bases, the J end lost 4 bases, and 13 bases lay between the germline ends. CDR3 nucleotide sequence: TGCGCCAGCAGCTTGGAACCAGGGGTCCGAGAGACCCAGTACTTC. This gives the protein CASSLEPGVRETQYF.

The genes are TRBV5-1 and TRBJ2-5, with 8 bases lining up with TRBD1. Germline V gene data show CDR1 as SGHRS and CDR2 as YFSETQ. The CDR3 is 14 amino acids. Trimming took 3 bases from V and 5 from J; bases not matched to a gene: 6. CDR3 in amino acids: CASSSTGGKETQYF. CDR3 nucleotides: TGCGCCAGCAGCTCCACAGGGGGGAAGGAGACCCAGTACTTC.

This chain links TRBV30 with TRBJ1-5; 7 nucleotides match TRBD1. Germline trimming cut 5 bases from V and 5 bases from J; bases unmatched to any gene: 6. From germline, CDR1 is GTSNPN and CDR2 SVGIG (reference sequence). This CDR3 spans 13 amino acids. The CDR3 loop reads CAWAGTAHQPQHF. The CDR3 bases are TGTGCCTGGGCCGGGACAGCTCATCAGCCCCAGCATTTT.

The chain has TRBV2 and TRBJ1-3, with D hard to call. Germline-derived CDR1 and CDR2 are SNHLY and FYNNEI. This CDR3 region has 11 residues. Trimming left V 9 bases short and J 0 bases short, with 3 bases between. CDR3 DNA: TGTGCCAGTAGCTCTGGAAACACCATATATTTT. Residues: CASSSGNTIYF.